The rows below give T cell receptor beta chains drawn from one sample of a study of glioma-infiltrating T cells. TCRdb re-derived calls from the multiplex PCR reads in MiXCR, one entry per CDR3 protein. This table holds approximately 140,000 distinct CDR3 sequences, 24% found once. The sample comprised glioma tissue, nonneoplastic brain tissue, or PBMCs (not recorded which). These receptors were collected from a human donor with low-grade glioma or glioblastoma, undergoing nonglioma brain surgery, or in good health (not recorded which). Both conserved end residues are part of each CDR3.

cdr3_aa	v_call	j_call
CASSFRGGGTENEQFF	TRBV7-2	TRBJ2-1
CASSRLASTDTQYF	TRBV2	TRBJ2-3
CASSLGRGQPQHF	TRBV7-3	TRBJ1-5
CATSDLRGGEQFF	TRBV24-1	TRBJ2-1
CASSPPDRAKNIQYF	TRBV18	TRBJ2-4
CASSLDFLAKNIQYF	TRBV5-1	TRBJ2-4
CASSLLATVVSGNTIYF	TRBV5-8	TRBJ1-3
CASSLGTGGGNQPQHF	TRBV7-9	TRBJ1-5
CASSYGDGNTEAFF	TRBV6-1	TRBJ1-1
CASSPTGQGGNTEAFF	TRBV6-1	TRBJ1-1
CASSSWRTGEAFF	TRBV14	TRBJ1-1
CASSEWGLAGPQETQYF	TRBV25-1	TRBJ2-5
CASSYRGGTGRPQETQYF	TRBV6-6	TRBJ2-5
CSVTDRVVGEQFF	TRBV29-1	TRBJ2-1
CASSLAAANNSPLHF	TRBV7-8	TRBJ1-6
CASRLSPSGGAGDTQYF	TRBV4-2	TRBJ2-3
CASRGRHNEQFF	TRBV6-1	TRBJ2-1
CASSTTSGGVRNEQFF	TRBV7-2	TRBJ2-1
CASKSQSSYNEQFF	TRBV27	TRBJ2-1
CASSVSGGALGEQFF	TRBV12-3/TRBV12-4	TRBJ2-1
CAISPGGADTQYF	TRBV10-3	TRBJ2-3
CASSQANRDYTRQRPYNEQFF	TRBV4-1	TRBJ2-1
CASRPPGAPKLFF	TRBV6-1	TRBJ1-4
CASSPSGATDTQYF	TRBV7-6	TRBJ2-3
CASSLDTSNQPQHF	TRBV19	TRBJ1-5
CSARLTGQDYGYTF	TRBV20-1	TRBJ1-2
CASSQGLGGMKDTEAFF	TRBV14	TRBJ1-1
CASSGSRGSGDEQFF	TRBV10-2	TRBJ2-1
CASSDTPLAGNTIYF	TRBV27	TRBJ1-3
CASSPGRGSTAFF	TRBV11-2	TRBJ1-1
CASSKRTDQETQYF	TRBV7-2	TRBJ2-5
CATSDSTVSQEAQYF	TRBV24-1	TRBJ2-5
CASSEYRGLETQYF	TRBV25-1	TRBJ2-5
CSALPDGMTDQPQHF	TRBV20-1	TRBJ1-5
CASSLGKSLGNQPQHF	TRBV7-7	TRBJ1-5
CASSPLSPYNEQFF	TRBV3-1	TRBJ2-1
CASSPAGVPKRAQYF	TRBV27	TRBJ2-5
CASSAANPALTDTQYF	TRBV28	TRBJ2-3
CASGTGIDLETQYF	TRBV12-5	TRBJ2-5
CASSPWTANYGYTF	TRBV14	TRBJ1-2
CASSIGGKKLFF	TRBV19	TRBJ1-4
CASSEPRARGEKLFF	TRBV2	TRBJ1-4
CSAPRPGGTEAFF	TRBV20-1	TRBJ1-1
CATSPSRYNEQFF	TRBV15	TRBJ2-1
CASSGQGYEQFF	TRBV12-3/TRBV12-4	TRBJ2-1
CASSARQGLSEAFF	TRBV9	TRBJ1-1
CASNGGESTMNSPLHF	TRBV27	TRBJ1-6
CASSFSGGGVDTQYF	TRBV7-2	TRBJ2-3
CASSYEENGQETQYF	TRBV6-6	TRBJ2-5
CASSELANTIYF	TRBV2	TRBJ1-3
CASSFPGVAEAFF	TRBV4-2	TRBJ1-1
CATSRVQRNTEAFF	TRBV15	TRBJ1-1
CASSLGGGQGSYSYNSPLHF	TRBV7-8	TRBJ1-6
CASATSQHTQYF	TRBV10-2	TRBJ2-3